A single sample gave rise to the 15 T cell receptor beta chains below, sequenced in a study of shared clonotypes between healthy human individuals. Using immunoSEQ multiplex PCR, the repertoire was profiled, and TCRdb retains in-frame clones only, with some absent. This sample yields about 490,000 clones, of which 76% are seen a single time; roughly 13% belongs to the top ten. Sequencing was carried out using PBMCs. Receptors originate from a middle-aged woman in good health. Some clones in this sample may be carry-over from other donors' samples.

This clone was counted only a few times. The chain is built from TRBV10-2 and TRBJ1-1, with a tentative D call TRBD1 (5 bases). Germline CDR1 WSHSY, CDR2 SAAADI. Trimming stripped 7 bases from V and 5 bases from J, with 17 bases between. This CDR3 has 14 amino acids. CDR3: CASNPGGGGTEAFF. Written as DNA, the CDR3 is TGCGCCAGCAACCCCGGGGGGGGAGGAACTGAAGCTTTCTTT.

This clone was counted a few times. CDR3 DNA sequence: TGTGCCAGCTCACCAGGGGAAGCTTCACCCCTCCACTTT. It is translated as CASSPGEASPLHF. The chain joins TRBV18 to TRBJ1-6; D remains unclear. The CDR3 covers 13 residues. The germline CDR1 and CDR2 sequences are KGHSH and LQKENI. V was shortened by 2 bases and J by 9 bases, with 8 bases between the two germline ends.

The V gene is TRBV6-1, the J gene TRBJ2-7, with D maybe TRBD2 (5 bases). This CDR3 comprises 14 residues. Germline CDR1 and CDR2: MNHNS and SASEGT. V was trimmed by 6 bases and J by 6 bases, leaving 18 bases between them. The CDR3 bases are TGTGCCAGCAGGCACGGGATCTCTGAGGGCGAGCAGTACTTC. The encoded protein is CASRHGISEGEQYF.

This chain uses TRBV20-1 with TRBJ2-1, with unresolved D. Germline lookup yields CDR1 DFQATT and CDR2 SNEGSKA (reference sequence). V lost 3 bases, J lost 5 bases, and 5 bases lay in between. There are 11 residues in the CDR3. The CDR3: CSASFHNEQFF. The CDR3 DNA follows: TGCAGTGCTAGTTTTCACAATGAGCAGTTCTTC.

This chain links TRBV19 with TRBJ2-7; D is uncertain. The CDR3 totals 13 residues. CDR1 is LNHDA, CDR2 SQIVND, per germline (reference sequence). Deletions cut 4 bases from V and 2 bases from J, with 9 bases between. CDR3 nucleotides: TGTGCCAGTAGTAAGGGCTCGGCCTACGAGCAGTACTTC. The encoded protein is CASSKGSAYEQYF.

In its sample, this clone was seen a few times. The chain joins TRBV18 to TRBJ1-2, with no clear D. CDR3 size: 13 residues. The germline V and J ends were trimmed by 3 bases and 4 bases, with 9 bases remaining between them. CDR1 and CDR2 (germline): KGHSH, LQKENI. CDR3: CASSPEAGYGYTF. In nucleotides, the CDR3 is TGTGCCAGCTCACCCGAGGCGGGCTATGGCTACACCTTC. The entire variable domain, with the rest obtained from reference TRBV18 and TRBJ1-2, is as follows: NAGVMQNPRHLVRRRGQEARLRCSPMKGHSHVYWYRQLPEEGLKFMVYLQKENIIDESGMPKERFSAEFPKEGPSILRIQQVVRGDSAAYFCASSPEAGYGYTFGSGTRLTVV.

This clone came up a few times. V is TRBV28 and J is TRBJ2-7; 11 nucleotides line up with TRBD2. With 6 bases clipped from V and 5 bases from J, the junction kept 9 bases outside the gene matches. Germline CDR1 reads MDHEN; CDR2 reads SYDVKM. This CDR3 has 15 amino acids. CDR3 nucleotides: TGTGCCAGCAGCCAAACTAGCGGGAGTTTAAACGAGCAGTACTTC. It is translated as CASSQTSGSLNEQYF.

V and J are TRBV9 and TRBJ2-1; D possibly corresponds to TRBD2 (6 bases). The V gene lost 0 bases and the J gene lost 1 base, with 11 bases spanning the gap. Germline assignment: CDR1 SGDLS and CDR2 YYNGEE. CDR3 length: 16 amino acids. The CDR3: CASSVGRESSYNEQFF. CDR3 coding DNA: TGTGCCAGCAGCGTAGGTCGGGAGAGTTCCTACAATGAGCAGTTCTTC.

This clone has more than one count but fewer than ten. This chain uses TRBV5-4 with TRBJ1-1; possible D gene TRBD1, 6 bases. Deletions cut 0 bases from V and 5 bases from J, with 8 bases between. Germline CDR1 and CDR2: SGHNT and YYREEE (reference sequence). There are 13 residues in the CDR3. CDR3 nucleotide sequence: TGTGCCAGCAGCTTGGGCAGGGGAACTGAAGCTTTCTTT. Its protein is CASSLGRGTEAFF.

The chain links TRBV18 to TRBJ2-7, with D perhaps being TRBD1 or TRBD2 (5 bases each). Near its end, the DNA agrees better with TRBJ2-1, so the J call may be wrong. Germline V gives CDR1 KGHSH, CDR2 LQKENI. The CDR3 runs 14 residues. The CDR3 reads CASSPTWVGDEQFF. CDR3 DNA sequence: TGTGCCAGCTCACCAACATGGGTAGGGGACGAGCAGTTCTTC.

V usage is TRBV25-1 and J usage is TRBJ2-7; 11 bases match TRBD2. Germline V CDR1 and CDR2: MGHDK, SYGVNS. Trimming removed 1 base from V and 3 bases from J; junction bases left unmatched: 5. This CDR3 is built from 16 residues. The CDR3 region is CASSELGLAVHYEQYF. CDR3 in DNA: TGTGCCAGCAGTGAATTGGGACTAGCGGTACACTACGAGCAGTACTTC.

The J gene is TRBJ1-1, the V gene TRBV4-2; TRBD1 matches at 8 bases. This CDR3 comprises 15 residues. After removal of 1 base from V and 1 base from J, the junction contained 2 bases not matched to a gene. In germline, CDR1 is LGHNA, CDR2 YNFKEQ. CDR3 in amino acids: CASSQADRENTEAFF. In DNA form, the CDR3 reads TGTGCCAGCAGCCAAGCGGACAGGGAGAACACTGAAGCTTTCTTT.

This chain uses TRBV6-6 with TRBJ2-3, with D perhaps matching TRBD1 (6 bases). The CDR3 length is 15 residues. V lost 2 bases, J lost 1 base, and 10 bases lay in between. Germline V gene lookup returns CDR1 MNHNY and CDR2 SVGAGI (reference sequence). The CDR3 loop reads CASSYLGGGTDTQYF. CDR3 DNA sequence: TGTGCCAGCAGTTACCTTGGGGGCGGCACAGATACGCAGTATTTT.

The chain uses TRBV29-1 and TRBJ2-5, with D perhaps matching TRBD2 (6 bases). The V gene lost 1 base and the J gene lost 5 bases, with 14 bases spanning the gap. CDR1 is SQVTM, CDR2 ANQGSEA, per germline. CDR3 length: 14 amino acids. The CDR3 is CSVEGPGGTETQYF. The DNA for the CDR3 is TGCAGCGTTGAAGGCCCCGGAGGGACTGAGACCCAGTACTTC.

The chain couples TRBV18 to TRBJ2-1, with TRBD1 matching over 9 bases. Losses at the gene ends were 6 bases for V and 14 bases for J; bases not matched to a gene: 8. The CDR3 loop spans 12 amino acids. The germline CDR1 and CDR2 sequences are KGHSH and LQKENI. The CDR3 nucleotides are TGTGCCAGCTCCCCATCCGGGACAGGGAAGTTCTTC. Translation gives CASSPSGTGKFF.